Sequencing of this T cell receptor (beta chain) was carried out in a study of CD8+ T cells in alopecia areata. Notes on the study in general: Higher clonality and more expanded CD8+ clones appeared in lesional than normal scalp.

RNA was extracted and reverse transcribed into cDNA as the sequencing template. Generated by immunoSEQ multiplex PCR, the TCRdb table keeps only in-frame clones and is missing some. The sample shows 220,000 or so clones, 57% of them seen only once. Specimens obtained from alopecia areata patients comprised lesional scalp punch biopsies and peripheral blood. PBMC-derived CD4+ and CD8+ T cells were sorted. Turning to this clone: Its antigen is undetermined.

The CDR3 totals 14 residues. Trimming removed 6 bases at V and 4 bases at J, with 15 bases between. Germline V gene lookup returns CDR1 SGHTA and CDR2 FQGNSA. The receptor was derived from a human donor with alopecia areata. Here the sequenced sample was CD4+ T cells sorted from blood, taken at week 0. The V and J genes are TRBV7-2 and TRBJ2-5; tentative D call: TRBD1 (6 bases). The DNA of the CDR3 is TGTGCCAGCAGTGCAGGGGTGGCGGGAGAGACCCAGTACTTC. It encodes CASSAGVAGETQYF.